The 31 T cell receptor beta chains below come from one sample, sequenced in a study of blood T cell repertoires in COVID-19. This table comes from immunoSEQ multiplex PCR, and its TCRdb copy is limited to in-frame clones, with some not included. The sample carries around 300,000 clones, approximately 86% recorded once. The sample consisted of peripheral blood. The receptors here all came from a man aged 18-30 years with active or convalescent COVID-19.

V is TRBV11-2 and J is TRBJ2-5; no clear D gene. CDR3 length: 13 residues. Germline V gene sequence: CDR1 SGHAT, CDR2 FQNNGV. The V end was cut by 6 bases, the J end by 1 base, with 9 bases between. For the CDR3, the DNA is TGTGCCAGCAGAAGTAGCCCCCAAGAGACCCAGTACTTC. This translates into CASRSSPQETQYF.

The chain recombines TRBV9 with TRBJ1-3; D might be TRBD1 (5 bases). The V end was cut by 3 bases, the J end by 3 bases, with 13 bases between. The CDR3 spans 15 residues. CDR1 and CDR2 from the germline V gene are SGDLS and YYNGEE. CDR3 nucleotides: TGTGCCAGCAGCGCCCGGGGGGACTTTGGAAACACCATATATTTT. This codes for CASSARGDFGNTIYF.

DNA of the CDR3: TGTGCCAGCACCTCAACCGGGACAGGGGCCTACGAGCAGTACTTC. This sequence encodes CASTSTGTGAYEQYF. The chain joins TRBV6-5 to TRBJ2-7; 10 bases line up with TRBD1. The CDR3 length is 15 residues. With V trimmed by 7 bases and J by 2 bases, 8 bases remained unmatched. CDR1 and CDR2 from the germline V gene are MNHEY and SVGAGI.

This chain uses TRBV28 with TRBJ2-1; TRBD2 matches 8 bases. V dropped 5 bases and J dropped 14; count of bases not matched to a gene: 8. The CDR3 has 12 residues. The germline CDR1 and CDR2 sequences are MDHEN and SYDVKM. CDR3 DNA sequence: TGTGCCAGCAGTGTAAGCGGGGGCTGGGAGTTCTTC. Translation: CASSVSGGWEFF. The variable domain in full, with the rest retrieved from reference TRBV28 and TRBJ2-1, is DVKVTQSSRYLVKRTGEKVFLECVQDMDHENMFWYRQDPGLGLRLIYFSYDVKMKEKGDIPEGYSVSREKKERFSLILESASTNQTSMYLCASSVSGGWEFFGPGTRLTVL.

The rearrangement links TRBV12-3 or TRBV12-4 to TRBJ2-3, with D perhaps matching TRBD2 (5 bases). There are 13 residues in the CDR3. The V end was cut by 1 base, the J end by 6 bases, with 8 bases between. The CDR3: CASSLGLADTQYF. The DNA for the CDR3 is TGTGCCAGCAGTTTAGGGCTAGCTGATACGCAGTATTTT.

This chain joins TRBV10-1 and TRBJ1-6; 9 bases are shared with TRBD1. The CDR3 has 13 residues. V lost 2 bases to trimming and J lost 13 bases; unmatched junction nucleotides: 3. Germline V gene lookup returns CDR1 WNHNN and CDR2 SYGVQD (reference sequence). The CDR3 nucleotides are TGCGCCAGCAGTGAGGGACAGGGGCTCCCCCTCCACTTT. Its translation: CASSEGQGLPLHF.

This clone was seen only a few times. The rearrangement links TRBV28 to TRBJ1-3, with 7 bases matching TRBD1. Germline CDR1 and CDR2: MDHEN and SYDVKM. J was trimmed by 13 bases and V by 7 bases; bases with no gene match: 10. The CDR3 contains 12 residues. This chain's CDR3 is CASTDRVFNIYF. CDR3 DNA: TGTGCCAGCACCGACAGGGTATTTAATATATATTTT.

The J gene is TRBJ2-1, the V gene TRBV25-1, with TRBD2 identical over 9 bases. Germline V gene data show CDR1 as MGHDK and CDR2 as SYGVNS. The CDR3 extends over 16 amino acids. V was pared by 5 bases and J by 9 bases, with 14 bases of the junction left unmatched. CDR3 DNA sequence: TGTGCCAGCAGTCCAGCGGGGCTAGCGGGAACGGGTGAGCAGTTCTTC. This encodes CASSPAGLAGTGEQFF.

This chain links TRBV11-3 with TRBJ2-1; the match to TRBD2 covers 9 bases. The junction had 0 bases not matched to a gene; V was cut back by 3 bases and J by 0 bases. The length of the CDR3 is 15 residues. CDR1 SGHNT and CDR2 YENEEA come from the germline V gene. The CDR3 region is CASSFSGSSYNEQFF. The CDR3 coding sequence is TGTGCCAGCAGCTTTAGCGGGAGCTCCTACAATGAGCAGTTCTTC.

The gene calls are TRBV28 and TRBJ2-1, with TRBD1 identical over 8 bases. V dropped 6 bases and J dropped 3; count of bases not matched to a gene: 4. The CDR3 totals 14 residues. CDR1 and CDR2 from the germline V gene are MDHEN and SYDVKM. The CDR3 bases are TGTGCCAGCAGACCCGGGACAGGCTACAATGAGCAGTTCTTC. Its translation: CASRPGTGYNEQFF.

A single count supports this clone. The chain has TRBV14 and TRBJ1-6; D ambiguous. Germline CDR1 and CDR2: SGHDN and FVKESK. Trimming left V 1 base short and J 9 bases short, with 7 bases between. This CDR3 is built from 13 residues. The CDR3 nucleotides read TGTGCCAGCAGCCAAGCCCGGGTTTCACCCCTCCACTTT. This encodes CASSQARVSPLHF. Together with reference TRBV14 and TRBJ1-6, the CDR3 gives the full variable domain: EAGVTQFPSHSVIEKGQTVTLRCDPISGHDNLYWYRRVMGKEIKFLLHFVKESKQDESGMPNNRFLAERTGGTYSTLKVQPAELEDSGVYFCASSQARVSPLHFGNGTRLTVT.

V gene TRBV13 combines with J gene TRBJ2-1; 7 bases agree with TRBD2. V shed 3 bases, J shed 15 bases, and the junction held 11 bases outside the gene matches. The CDR3 spans 13 residues. CDR1 PRHDT and CDR2 FYEKMQ come from the germline V gene (reference sequence). CDR3 sequence (DNA): TGTGCCAGCAGCTTCCGTGGTGGCGGGAGACGGTTCTTC. It is translated as CASSFRGGGRRFF.

This clone was seen a handful of times. This chain uses TRBV6-5 with TRBJ1-1, with TRBD1 matching 10 bases. The CDR3 totals 12 residues. V lost 10 bases to trimming and J lost 3 bases; unmatched junction nucleotides: 2. CDR1 and CDR2 from the germline V gene are MNHEY and SVGAGI. The CDR3 is CANGTGDTEAFF. The CDR3 DNA reads as TGTGCCAACGGGACAGGGGACACTGAAGCTTTCTTT.

The chain carries TRBV15 and TRBJ2-2, with a tentative D call TRBD1 (5 bases). The germline V and J ends were trimmed by 0 bases and 3 bases, with 8 bases remaining between them. Germline V gene data show CDR1 as LNHNV and CDR2 as YYDKDF (reference sequence). The CDR3 runs 15 residues. This CDR3 reads CATSRDPGYTGELFF. DNA for the CDR3: TGTGCCACCAGCAGAGATCCAGGGTACACCGGGGAGCTGTTTTTT. The entire variable domain, with the rest obtained from reference TRBV15 and TRBJ2-2, is as follows: DAMVIQNPRYQVTQFGKPVTLSCSQTLNHNVMYWYQQKSSQAPKLLFHYYDKDFNNEADTPDNFQSRRPNTSFCFLDIRSPGLGDTAMYLCATSRDPGYTGELFFGEGSRLTVL.

This clone was seen a single time. The chain recombines TRBV6-6 with TRBJ1-2; 7 bases are a match to TRBD1. Per germline, CDR1 MNHNY and CDR2 SVGAGI (reference sequence). V dropped 4 bases and J dropped 5; count of bases not matched to a gene: 10. This CDR3 spans 15 amino acids. This CDR3 reads CASSSGGQPTYGYTF. CDR3 coding DNA: TGTGCCAGCAGTTCAGGGGGACAGCCGACGTATGGCTACACCTTC.

The sample holds a few counts of this clone. The gene calls are TRBV6-6 and TRBJ1-6, with a weak D call TRBD1 (6 bases). The CDR3 consists of 17 residues. The germline gives CDR1 MNHNY, CDR2 SVGAGI (reference sequence). Trimming stripped 5 bases from V and 1 base from J, with 15 bases between. In DNA, the CDR3 is TGTGCCAGCAGTCGGGGGGCTTGGCAGTCCTATAATTCACCCCTCCACTTT. It specifies CASSRGAWQSYNSPLHF.

The gene calls are TRBV3-1 (or the pseudogene TRBV3-2) and TRBJ2-1; TRBD2 aligns across 11 bases. After removal of 1 base from V and 4 bases from J, the junction contained 0 bases not matched to a gene. CDR1 LGHDT and CDR2 YNNKEL come from the germline V gene (reference sequence). The CDR3 runs to 15 residues. CDR3 residues: CASSQVAGGYNEQFF. In nucleotides, the CDR3 is TGTGCCAGCAGCCAAGTAGCGGGAGGGTACAATGAGCAGTTCTTC.

J is TRBJ1-2 and V is TRBV27; D not certain. CDR1 and CDR2 (germline): MNHEY, SMNVEV (reference sequence). The CDR3 covers 12 residues. Deletions cut 6 bases from V and 6 bases from J, with 11 bases between. The CDR3 region is CASSTAGNGYTF. The CDR3 DNA is TGTGCCAGCAGCACCGCCGGGAATGGCTACACCTTC.

This clone showed up just once. CDR3 bases: TGCGCCAGCAAGAGGACTAGCATGTCCTACAATGAGCAGTTCTTC. Translated: CASKRTSMSYNEQFF. The chain couples TRBV5-1 to TRBJ2-1; 8 bases agree with TRBD2. CDR3 length equals 15 residues. V dropped 6 bases and J dropped 1; count of bases not matched to a gene: 6. CDR1 and CDR2 from the germline V gene are SGHRS and YFSETQ.

V usage is TRBV6-2 or TRBV6-3 and J usage is TRBJ2-3; tentatively, D is TRBD2 (6 bases). The CDR3 runs 16 residues. Germline V gene data show CDR1 as MNHEY and CDR2 as SVGEGT. V shed 5 bases and J shed 4 bases, with 19 bases lying between them. The CDR3 loop reads CASSQPRAGRSDTQYF. The CDR3 coding sequence is TGTGCCAGCAGTCAACCCAGGGCGGGGAGATCAGATACGCAGTATTTT.

As DNA, the CDR3 is TGTGCCAGCAGTTTCACTACAGGGGGCAATACTGAAGCTTTCTTT. Translation: CASSFTTGGNTEAFF. The chain employs TRBV6-5 and TRBJ1-1, with 9 nucleotides matching TRBD1. The V gene end was trimmed by 4 bases and the J gene end by 5 bases; junction bases not matched to a gene: 8. CDR1 and CDR2 from the germline V gene are MNHEY and SVGAGI. This CDR3 contains 15 residues.

This chain joins TRBV9 and TRBJ2-2; perhaps TRBD2 as D (6 bases). V was clipped by 4 bases and J by 4 bases, with 11 bases between them. Germline V CDR1 and CDR2: SGDLS, YYNGEE. This CDR3 has 14 amino acids. CDR3 in amino acids: CASSPGRGTGELFF. The CDR3 bases are TGTGCCAGCAGCCCGGGGCGGGGCACCGGGGAGCTGTTTTTT.

V and J are TRBV24-1 and TRBJ1-5; 7 positions match TRBD1. Germline-derived CDR1 and CDR2 are KGHDR and SFDVKD. The length of the CDR3 is 18 residues. The ends lost 1 base at V and 1 base at J; junction bases unmatched: 9. The CDR3 region is CATSDLNPGQASNQPQHF. The CDR3 DNA reads TGTGCCACCAGTGATTTAAATCCCGGACAGGCGAGCAATCAGCCCCAGCATTTT.

The rearrangement links TRBV11-3 to TRBJ1-4; tentative D call: TRBD1 (6 bases). This CDR3 is 15 amino acids long. Germline CDR1 and CDR2: SGHNT and YENEEA. V lost 5 bases and J 8 bases, leaving 18 bases between the germline ends. CDR3 region: CASSPGGAEDEKLFF. CDR3 in DNA: TGTGCCAGCAGCCCCGGGGGGGCTGAGGACGAAAAACTGTTTTTT.

This rearrangement joins TRBV2 to TRBJ2-7; possibly TRBD2 for D (7 bases). The CDR3 extends over 15 amino acids. The V end was cut by 4 bases, the J end by 5 bases, with 18 bases between. The germline V gene has CDR1 SNHLY and CDR2 FYNNEI. This chain's CDR3 is CASSVRGRAPDEQYF. CDR3 in DNA: TGTGCCAGCAGTGTGAGGGGGAGGGCCCCAGACGAGCAGTACTTC.

V gene TRBV6-2 or TRBV6-3 combines with J gene TRBJ1-5, with 10 bases matching TRBD1. The ends lost 5 bases at V and 6 bases at J; junction bases unmatched: 4. Germline CDR1 MNHEY, CDR2 SVGEGT. The length of the CDR3 is 14 residues. For the CDR3, the DNA is TGTGCCAGCAGTGGCCGGGACAGGGGTCAGCCCCAGCATTTT. The encoded protein is CASSGRDRGQPQHF.

The CDR3 reads CASSARQGNSGNTIYF. Here the CDR3 DNA reads TGTGCCAGCAGTGCCCGACAGGGCAACTCTGGAAACACCATATATTTT. V gene TRBV2 combines with J gene TRBJ1-3; 7 bases map to TRBD1. With 4 bases clipped from V and 0 bases from J, the junction kept 6 bases outside the gene matches. Germline CDR1 is SNHLY and CDR2 is FYNNEI. The CDR3 consists of 16 residues.

The rearrangement uses TRBV18 and TRBJ2-7; 9 nucleotides line up with TRBD1. After removal of 3 bases from V and 3 bases from J, the junction contained 3 bases not matched to a gene. The CDR3 is 14 residues long. Germline V gene lookup returns CDR1 KGHSH and CDR2 LQKENI. CDR3 in DNA: TGTGCCAGCTCACCCGGGACAGGGTTCTACGAGCAGTACTTC. This gives the protein CASSPGTGFYEQYF. The whole variable domain, filled in from reference TRBV18 and TRBJ2-7, reads NAGVMQNPRHLVRRRGQEARLRCSPMKGHSHVYWYRQLPEEGLKFMVYLQKENIIDESGMPKERFSAEFPKEGPSILRIQQVVRGDSAAYFCASSPGTGFYEQYFGPGTRLTVT.

The genes are TRBV15 and TRBJ2-7, with D possibly TRBD1 on 5 matching bases. Germline loops: CDR1 LNHNV, CDR2 YYDKDF (reference sequence). This CDR3 region has 15 residues. V lost 2 bases to trimming and J lost 5 bases, with 16 bases between them. The CDR3 region has the DNA TGTGCCACCAGCAGAAGGGCAGGGCTGAGTGACGAGCAGTACTTC. This sequence encodes CATSRRAGLSDEQYF.

The V gene is TRBV9, the J gene TRBJ2-5, with TRBD1 matching 10 bases. J was trimmed by 4 bases and V by 4 bases; bases with no gene match: 7. Looked up from germline, CDR1 is SGDLS and CDR2 is YYNGEE. The CDR3 is 15 residues long. The CDR3 protein is CASSPRTGGGETQYF. DNA for the CDR3: TGTGCCAGCAGCCCGCGGACAGGGGGGGGAGAGACCCAGTACTTC.

This chain links TRBV11-2 with TRBJ1-6, with TRBD1 identical over 8 bases. This CDR3 spans 15 amino acids. Germline trimming cut 5 bases from V and 9 bases from J; bases unmatched to any gene: 9. Germline loops: CDR1 SGHAT, CDR2 FQNNGV. CDR3 sequence reads: CASSTRTGRVSPLHF. The CDR3 region has the DNA TGTGCCAGCAGCACCCGGACAGGGAGGGTTTCACCCCTCCACTTT.